This TCR beta chain was sequenced during a study of early T cells in non-severe SARS-CoV-2 infection. The CDR3 is 14 residues long. V dropped 4 bases and J dropped 1; count of bases not matched to a gene: 1. CDR1 is DFQATT, CDR2 SNEGSKA, per germline (reference sequence). This clonotype occurred many times. TCRdb recomputed calls from the 5' RACE reads with MiXCR, one row per CDR3 protein. In the table there are over 45,000 distinct CDR3 sequences, about 7.6% of which are singletons. The TCR originated in an adult who was a healthcare worker with PCR-confirmed SARS-CoV-2 infection or an uninfected control (not recorded which). Sequencing used whole blood, obtained at baseline. The chain employs TRBV20-1 and TRBJ2-3; 11 bases agree with TRBD2. The CDR3 region is CSATLAGGTDTQYF. CDR3 bases: TGCAGTGCTACACTAGCGGGGGGCACAGATACGCAGTATTTT.